This TCR beta chain was sequenced in a study of blood T cell repertoires in COVID-19. Background on the study: Acute-phase and convalescent COVID-19 samples originated in the United States, Italy and Spain. T cells, B-cell-depleted T cells, or PBMCs supplied cDNA or gDNA.

Authors' analysis steps: Amplifying reference gene primers gave estimates of nucleated cell counts. Clones were sequenced by immunoSEQ multiplex PCR, and TCRdb holds only the in-frame ones, with some missing. D and trimming come from the DNA, and the V and J calls and clone size come from that table. The data show around 150,000 clones, approximately 84% seen once. Germline trimming cut 4 bases from V and 5 bases from J; bases unmatched to any gene: 7. The CDR3 is made up of 15 amino acids. Germline CDR1 LGHDT, CDR2 YNNKEL (reference sequence). The chain employs TRBV3-1 (or the pseudogene TRBV3-2) and TRBJ2-7; TRBD1 matches 11 bases. Input material: PBMCs or T cells enriched from blood (not recorded which). The TCR sequence derives from a woman between 45 and 60 years old with acute COVID-19. CDR3 in DNA: TGTGCCAGCAGCCCCGGACAGGGGGCGCTGGACGAGCAGTACTTC. Protein: CASSPGQGALDEQYF.